This passage covers 22 T cell receptor beta chains from one sample sequenced in a study of long-term antiretroviral therapy in people with HIV. The assay used was immunoSEQ (version v3.0), run at survey level. The method was immunoSEQ multiplex PCR; TCRdb's version includes in-frame clones alone and lacks a portion of them. The repertoire holds about 34,000 clones, with 80% to 90% as singletons. Sequenced here: unsorted PBMCs, sampled 0.4 years before starting antiretroviral therapy. These TCRs come from a young man with HIV.

The genes are TRBV4-1 and TRBJ2-3; 8 bases agree with TRBD2. Germline V gives CDR1 MGHRA, CDR2 YSYEKL. This CDR3 has 15 residues. Trimming removed 5 bases from V and 3 bases from J; junction bases left unmatched: 7. The CDR3 region is CASSENIAGTDTQYF. The CDR3 DNA sequence: TGCGCCAGCAGCGAGAATATAGCGGGAACAGATACGCAGTATTTT.

This sequence joins TRBV28 and TRBJ2-1; 8 positions match TRBD2. CDR1 MDHEN and CDR2 SYDVKM come from the germline V gene. The V and J ends lost 10 bases and 8 bases, in that order; junction bases with no gene match: 16. This CDR3 is 15 amino acids long. CDR3 DNA sequence: TGTGCCATTACCCGGGGGGGCGAGTTTGTGGATGAGCAGTTCTTC. Protein: CAITRGGEFVDEQFF.

J is TRBJ2-5 and V is TRBV2, with D possibly TRBD2 on 6 matching bases. In germline, CDR1 is SNHLY, CDR2 FYNNEI. The ends were cut back, 8 bases at V and 3 bases at J, with 16 bases in the middle. This CDR3 is built from 14 residues. The CDR3 DNA sequence: TGTGCCAGCTCCCCGGGGGTCATGAAAGAGACCCAGTACTTC. Amino acid sequence: CASSPGVMKETQYF.

J is TRBJ2-7 and V is TRBV5-1; D assignment may be TRBD1 or TRBD2 (5 bases each). The CDR3 is 14 amino acids. Germline V lookup: CDR1 SGHRS, CDR2 YFSETQ. V shed 0 bases and J shed 5 bases, with 12 bases lying between them. The CDR3 DNA sequence: TGCGCCAGCAGCTTGGCGGCAGGGACCCACGAGCAGTACTTC. Its protein product is CASSLAAGTHEQYF. The full variable domain, completed using reference TRBV5-1 and TRBJ2-7, is KAGVTQTPRYLIKTRGQQVTLSCSPISGHRSVSWYQQTPGQGLQFLFEYFSETQRNKGNFPGRFSGRQFSNSRSEMNVSTLELGDSALYLCASSLAAGTHEQYFGPGTRLTVT.

V usage is TRBV27 and J usage is TRBJ2-7; 7 bases agree with TRBD1. The length of the CDR3 is 15 residues. The V gene's germline CDR1 is MNHEY and CDR2 SMNVEV (reference sequence). The junction had 7 bases not matched to a gene; V was cut back by 5 bases and J by 0 bases. The CDR3 coding sequence is TGTGCCAGCAGTCCACAGGGGTGGAGCTCCTACGAGCAGTACTTC. Translating gives CASSPQGWSSYEQYF.

The chain employs TRBV7-3 and TRBJ2-1, with unresolved D. Trimming cost V 2 bases and J 5 bases, with 7 bases left between them. Germline lookup yields CDR1 SGHTA and CDR2 FQGTGA. CDR3 size: 13 residues. CDR3 DNA sequence: TGTGCCAGCAGCTTAGGGCCAGACAATGAGCAGTTCTTC. Encoded protein: CASSLGPDNEQFF.

This sequence joins TRBV9 and TRBJ1-2; TRBD1 is a possible D gene (5 bases). V was trimmed by 4 bases and J by 3 bases, leaving 16 bases between them. The CDR3 loop spans 15 amino acids. Germline V CDR1 and CDR2: SGDLS, YYNGEE. The CDR3 reads CASSQGPSGDYGYTF. CDR3 DNA sequence: TGTGCCAGCAGCCAGGGTCCTTCCGGGGACTATGGCTACACCTTC.

The chain is built from TRBV27 and TRBJ1-2, with 7 positions matching TRBD1. The V segment lost 2 bases and the J segment 4 bases; nucleotides outside the gene matches: 1. In germline, CDR1 is MNHEY, CDR2 SMNVEV (reference sequence). The length of the CDR3 is 13 residues. This chain's CDR3 is CASSLQGGYGYTF. CDR3 sequence (DNA): TGTGCCAGCAGTTTACAGGGGGGCTATGGCTACACCTTC.

This clone occurred a few times. The DNA of the CDR3 is TGTGCCAGCAGCTTAGACAGGGAAAATGAGCAGTTCTTC. Protein product: CASSLDRENEQFF. The chain employs TRBV7-3 and TRBJ2-1; 7 bases line up with TRBD1. The germline V gene encodes CDR1 SGHTA and CDR2 FQGTGA. V was pared by 2 bases and J by 7 bases, with 2 bases of the junction left unmatched. The CDR3 length is 13 residues.

V gene TRBV28 combines with J gene TRBJ2-7; D remains ambiguous. Germline V lookup: CDR1 MDHEN, CDR2 SYDVKM. CDR3 length equals 13 residues. With 5 bases removed from V and 2 bases from J, the gap between germline ends came to 10 bases. The CDR3 loop is CASSHRKAYEQYF. The DNA of the CDR3 is TGTGCCAGCAGTCACCGGAAAGCCTACGAGCAGTACTTC.

The V gene is TRBV7-2, the J gene TRBJ2-1, with 8 bases matching TRBD2. With V trimmed by 5 bases and J by 9 bases, 6 bases remained unmatched. The V gene's germline CDR1 is SGHTA and CDR2 FQGNSA. The CDR3 runs to 13 residues. DNA of the CDR3: TGTGCCAGCAGCCCGGGGACTAGGGTTGAGCAGTTCTTC. This encodes CASSPGTRVEQFF.

A single count supports this clone. This rearrangement joins TRBV7-2 to TRBJ2-7; D possibly matches TRBD1 or TRBD2 (5 bases each). Trimming cost V 1 base and J 3 bases, with 10 bases left between them. The germline V gene encodes CDR1 SGHTA and CDR2 FQGNSA. CDR3 size: 14 residues. CDR3 sequence (DNA): TGTGCCAGCAGCTTAGGGGGACCCGGCTACGAGCAGTACTTC. Protein product: CASSLGGPGYEQYF.

This clone showed up just once. The V and J genes are TRBV12-5 and TRBJ1-3; 8 bases line up with TRBD1. Germline V lookup: CDR1 LGHNT, CDR2 FRNRAP. The CDR3 has 16 residues. With 5 bases clipped from V and 4 bases from J, the junction kept 10 bases outside the gene matches. CDR3 residues: CASGLGTSGGGNTIYF. CDR3 coding DNA: TGTGCTAGTGGTCTAGGGACGTCAGGGGGCGGAAACACCATATATTTT.

The chain joins TRBV10-1 to TRBJ2-7, with 9 bases aligning to TRBD1. V dropped 6 bases and J dropped 5; count of bases not matched to a gene: 8. CDR3 length: 14 amino acids. The germline V gene encodes CDR1 WNHNN and CDR2 SYGVQD (reference sequence). The CDR3 region is CASSAGTGTHEQYF. CDR3 coding DNA: TGCGCCAGCAGCGCAGGGACAGGGACCCACGAGCAGTACTTC.

CDR3 sequence: CASSQQIGGLEEETQYF. For the CDR3, the DNA is TGCGCCAGCAGCCAACAAATAGGGGGACTAGAAGAAGAGACCCAGTACTTC. V usage is TRBV4-1 and J usage is TRBJ2-5; 8 bases line up with TRBD2. V shed 2 bases and J 3 bases; nucleotides not matched to a gene: 11. Germline V gives CDR1 MGHRA, CDR2 YSYEKL. The CDR3 totals 17 residues.

The rearrangement uses TRBV15 and TRBJ2-1, with TRBD2 matching over 12 bases. With 1 base clipped from V and 13 bases from J, the junction kept 5 bases outside the gene matches. CDR1 LNHNV and CDR2 YYDKDF come from the germline V gene (reference sequence). This CDR3 is built from 14 residues. CDR3 protein: CATSRGGLAGAQFF. In DNA, the CDR3 is TGTGCCACCAGCAGAGGGGGACTAGCGGGTGCCCAGTTCTTC.

The J gene is TRBJ1-2, the V gene TRBV18, with D uncertain. The CDR3 has 13 amino acids. Germline V gene data show CDR1 as KGHSH and CDR2 as LQKENI. V was shortened by 0 bases and J by 8 bases, with 10 bases between the two germline ends. The CDR3 loop reads CASSPPSGRGYTF. The CDR3, as DNA: TGTGCCAGCTCACCACCGTCTGGTCGAGGCTACACCTTC.

V is TRBV7-2 and J is TRBJ1-5; D gene unclear. V lost 1 base and J lost 4, with 8 bases in between. The CDR3 has 14 residues. CDR1 and CDR2 from the germline V gene are SGHTA and FQGNSA. The CDR3 DNA sequence: TGTGCCAGCAGCTTAGTCGGAGTTAATCAGCCCCAGCATTTT. It is translated as CASSLVGVNQPQHF.

CDR3 nucleotides: TGTGCCAGCAGTCTAGCGGGAGGATACAATGAGCAGTTCTTC. Amino acid sequence: CASSLAGGYNEQFF. V usage is TRBV25-1 and J usage is TRBJ2-1, with TRBD2 matching 11 bases. The trim removed 5 bases at V and 4 bases at J, leaving 1 base unmatched. CDR1 is MGHDK, CDR2 SYGVNS, per germline. The CDR3 totals 14 residues.

The chain links TRBV4-3 to TRBJ2-2, with D possibly TRBD2 on 6 matching bases. CDR3 size: 18 residues. V dropped 1 base and J dropped 4 bases, with 19 bases sitting between them. CDR1 is LGHNA, CDR2 YSLEER, per germline. CDR3 coding DNA: TGCGCCAGCAGCCAAGTTATGGGGAGCGGGCATGGCACCGGGGAGCTGTTTTTT. It translates to CASSQVMGSGHGTGELFF.

V and J are TRBV6-5 and TRBJ1-1; 9 bases are shared with TRBD1. Per the germline V gene, CDR1 is MNHEY and CDR2 is SVGAGI. The CDR3 totals 15 residues. Losses at the gene ends were 5 bases for V and 1 base for J; bases not matched to a gene: 5. In DNA form, the CDR3 reads TGTGCCAGCAGTGGGGCGGACAGGGGGAACACTGAAGCTTTCTTT. This gives the protein CASSGADRGNTEAFF.

In its sample, this clone was seen a few times. V usage is TRBV7-9 and J usage is TRBJ2-4; TRBD1 aligns across 7 bases. V shed 4 bases, J shed 2 bases, and the junction held 11 bases outside the gene matches. Germline lookup yields CDR1 SEHNR and CDR2 FQNEAQ (reference sequence). This CDR3 contains 17 residues. CDR3 region: CASSSGDSRYTKNIQYF. The CDR3 DNA follows: TGTGCCAGCAGCTCCGGGGACAGCAGATATACCAAAAACATTCAGTACTTC. Full variable domain (rest looked up from reference TRBV7-9 and TRBJ2-4): DTGVSQNPRHKITKRGQNVTFRCDPISEHNRLYWYRQTLGQGPEFLTYFQNEAQLEKSRLLSDRFSAERPKGSFSTLEIQRTEQGDSAMYLCASSSGDSRYTKNIQYFGAGTRLSVL.